What follows describes a single TCR beta chain. No antigen is known for it. The sample is drawn from a study of graft-versus-host responses after intestinal transplantation. Assay: immunoSEQ multiplex PCR; the TCRdb copy retains only in-frame clones and omits some. The data contain roughly 93,000 clones, over 80% of them singletons. The specimen comprised unstimulated CD8+ T cells sorted from spleen or lymph node cells, sampled before intestinal transplant. The origin of this receptor is a human donor who received an intestinal transplant.

The CDR3 sequence: CASSLGGTGELFF. The CDR3 DNA reads as TGTGCCAGCAGTTTGGGGGGGACCGGGGAGCTGTTTTTT. The chain couples TRBV27 to TRBJ2-2; 7 bases fit TRBD2. There are 13 residues in the CDR3. Trimming at V came to 3 bases and at J to 5 bases, leaving 0 bases not matched to a gene. Germline CDR1 is MNHEY and CDR2 is SMNVEV (reference sequence).